A selection of T cell receptor beta chains follows, all from one sample in a study of T cell changes during pregnancy in multiple sclerosis. Assay: immunoSEQ multiplex PCR; the TCRdb copy retains only in-frame clones and omits some. This sample has about 61,000 clones; approximately 85% occur once, and the top ten carry less than 2%. Sample: peripheral blood, taken in the first trimester of pregnancy. Source of these receptors: a female donor with multiple sclerosis, enrolled in a pregnancy study. Each CDR3 is given with its conserved first and last residue. The D gene is left open where the match is weak. Part of the rows lack a size; the others show once, few, many or a class for expanded clones.

>.|TRBJ2-5|.|TRBV2
CASREWGTQKETQYF
TGTGCCAGCAGGGAGTGGGGGACACAAAAAGAGACCCAGTACTTC
>TRBD1|TRBJ1-3|few|TRBV11-2
CASSLTGMLGGNTIYF
TGTGCCAGCAGCTTGACAGGGATGTTGGGCGGAAACACCATATATTTT
>TRBD1|TRBJ2-5|.|TRBV11-2
CASSLLQGAQETQYF
TGTGCCAGCAGCTTACTACAGGGGGCTCAAGAGACCCAGTACTTC
>TRBD2|TRBJ2-3|.|TRBV6-4
CASSDSLGGGPDTQYF
TGTGCCAGCAGTGACTCGCTCGGGGGAGGGCCAGATACGCAGTATTTT
>.|TRBJ1-3|.|TRBV11-2
CASSLGLGAGNTIYF
TGTGCCAGCAGCTTAGGACTAGGGGCCGGAAACACCATATATTTT
>TRBD2|TRBJ2-7|.|TRBV4-1
CASSQEGASGSSYEQYF
TGCGCCAGCAGCCAAGAGGGGGCTAGCGGGAGCTCCTACGAGCAGTACTTC
>TRBD1|TRBJ1-5|.|TRBV27
CASSWTGDQPQHF
TGTGCCAGCAGTTGGACAGGGGATCAGCCCCAGCATTTT
>TRBD2|TRBJ2-7|.|TRBV9
CASSVAPTSGKYEQYF
TGTGCCAGCAGCGTAGCCCCGACTAGCGGGAAGTACGAGCAGTACTTC
>.|TRBJ2-5|.|TRBV7-8
CASSLGQVKETQYF
TGTGCCAGCAGCTTAGGACAGGTTAAAGAGACCCAGTACTTC
>.|TRBJ2-6|.|TRBV18
CASSPLTGSSGANVLTF
TGTGCCAGCTCACCACTTACAGGGAGCTCTGGGGCCAACGTCCTGACTTTC
>.|TRBJ1-4|.|TRBV7-2
CASSLGRLNEKLFF
TGTGCCAGCAGCTTAGGCAGGCTGAATGAAAAACTGTTTTTT
>.|TRBJ2-2|.|TRBV5-1
CASSRQMEAGNTGELFF
TGCGCCAGCAGCCGGCAAATGGAGGCCGGGAACACCGGGGAGCTGTTTTTT
>.|TRBJ1-1|.|TRBV7-9
CASSFGPSKAFF
TGTGCCAGCAGCTTTGGGCCCAGTAAAGCTTTCTTT
>TRBD2|TRBJ2-5|.|TRBV5-1
CASSLALAGVGQETQYF
TGCGCCAGCAGCTTGGCACTAGCGGGAGTGGGACAAGAGACCCAGTACTTC
>.|TRBJ1-1|.|TRBV5-1
CASSRDVPGETEAFF
TGCGCCAGCAGCCGTGACGTCCCGGGGGAAACTGAAGCTTTCTTT
>.|TRBJ1-1|.|TRBV7-2
CASSLVSSFEAFF
TGTGCCAGCAGCTTAGTTTCCAGTTTTGAAGCTTTCTTT
>.|TRBJ2-2|.|TRBV5-1
CASSHGQNTGELFF
TGCGCCAGCAGCCACGGACAGAACACCGGGGAGCTGTTTTTT